The clone carrying this T cell receptor (beta chain) has more than one count but fewer than ten. These data belong to a study of T cells after yellow fever vaccination. The V gene lost 5 bases and the J gene lost 6 bases, with 10 bases spanning the gap. The CDR3 sequence is 12 residues long. TCRdb re-called the 5' RACE reads with MiXCR, one entry per CDR3 protein. Of approximately 550,000 distinct CDR3 sequences detected, about 13% appear once; the ten largest clones hold more than 13%. Source: PBMCs, taken on the day of the yellow fever booster vaccination. The chain is built from TRBV12-3 or TRBV12-4 and TRBJ1-2; weak D call: TRBD1 (6 bases). The receptor was isolated from a man aged 25-40 years who received the YFV17D yellow fever vaccine. The CDR3 DNA is TGTGCCAGCAGTACACAGGGAAATGGCTACACCTTC. This codes for CASSTQGNGYTF.